Presented here are 18 T cell receptor beta chains from one specimen sequenced in a study of PD-1 blockade in classical Hodgkin lymphoma. Only in-frame clones appear in the TCRdb table, and some are missing; sequencing was by immunoSEQ multiplex PCR. Altogether 25,000 to 35,000 clones are present, under 75% being singletons, with the ten largest covering approximately 4%. Described time point: cycle 4 day 1 (C4D1), after less than 7 weeks of nivolumab. Every single patient, without exception, relapsed after autologous stem cell transplantation, and brentuximab vedotin exposure varied. The material was peripheral blood mononuclear cells (PBMCs), obtained before the fourth cycle of nivolumab. These receptors all come from a human donor with classical Hodgkin lymphoma.

The rearrangement uses TRBV2 and TRBJ1-5; tentative D call: TRBD1 (5 bases). Germline V gene sequence: CDR1 SNHLY, CDR2 FYNNEI. The CDR3 covers 13 residues. Trimming stripped 6 bases from V and 3 bases from J, with 9 bases between. For the CDR3, the DNA is TGTGCCAGCAGACAGGATACCAATCAGCCCCAGCATTTT. This gives the protein CASRQDTNQPQHF. The variable domain in full, completed from reference TRBV2 and TRBJ1-5, reads EPEVTQTPSHQVTQMGQEVILRCVPISNHLYFYWYRQILGQKVEFLVSFYNNEISEKSEIFDDQFSVERPDGSNFTLKIRSTKLEDSAMYFCASRQDTNQPQHFGDGTRLSIL.

In the case of this clone: The same CDR3 also results from other DNA sequences found in this sample. V is TRBV18 and J is TRBJ1-6, with D possibly being TRBD1 (5 bases). Between the trimmed V and J ends, which lost 3 bases and 7 bases, there was a span of 10 bases. CDR1 is KGHSH, CDR2 LQKENI, per germline. The CDR3 has 14 amino acids. The CDR3 DNA follows: TGTGCCAGCTCACCTTCAGGGAACAATTCACCCCTCCACTTT. Translated, it gives CASSPSGNNSPLHF.

This chain links TRBV15 with TRBJ1-5, with 8 bases identical to TRBD1. V lost 0 bases, J lost 2 bases, and 9 bases stayed unmatched. CDR1 is LNHNV, CDR2 YYDKDF, per germline (reference sequence). CDR3 length equals 18 residues. The CDR3 reads CATSRDSSTGVGNQPQHF. DNA for the CDR3: TGTGCCACCAGCAGAGATTCATCGACAGGGGTCGGCAATCAGCCCCAGCATTTT.

This clone has just a few counts. The V gene is TRBV6-5, the J gene TRBJ2-3; 12 bases map to TRBD2. Germline CDR1 and CDR2: MNHEY and SVGAGI. Trimming took 7 bases from V and 5 from J; bases not matched to a gene: 7. This CDR3 is 15 amino acids long. CDR3 coding DNA: TGTGCCAGCACCTCGACTAGCGGGAGTGGAGATACGCAGTATTTT. Translation gives CASTSTSGSGDTQYF.

The V and J genes are TRBV5-1 and TRBJ2-7; no clear D. The CDR3 is made up of 15 amino acids. The germline V gene has CDR1 SGHRS and CDR2 YFSETQ. The ends were cut back, 5 bases at V and 7 bases at J, with 22 bases in the middle. The CDR3 DNA reads as TGCGCCAGCAGACCGAATTTGGGCCCCTACCTAGAGCAGTACTTC. Residues: CASRPNLGPYLEQYF.

This clone has just a few counts. The V gene is TRBV4-1, the J gene TRBJ1-2; no clear D gene. V was clipped by 0 bases and J by 0 bases, with 8 bases between them. Germline values: CDR1 MGHRA, CDR2 YSYEKL. This CDR3 has 15 amino acids. The CDR3 region is CASSQDEGANYGYTF. CDR3 sequence (DNA): TGCGCCAGCAGCCAAGATGAGGGAGCTAACTATGGCTACACCTTC.

This rearrangement joins TRBV6-6 to TRBJ1-5, with unresolved D. The germline V gene encodes CDR1 MNHNY and CDR2 SVGAGI (reference sequence). There are 16 residues in the CDR3. V dropped 2 bases and J dropped 3 bases, with 14 bases sitting between them. This CDR3 is CASSYGPDGYNQPQHF. The CDR3 coding sequence is TGTGCCAGCAGTTACGGTCCGGACGGATACAATCAGCCCCAGCATTTT.

This chain uses TRBV5-6 with TRBJ2-1, with D maybe TRBD2 (6 bases). CDR1 and CDR2 from the germline V gene are SGHDT and YYEEEE. Trimming shortened V by 3 bases and J by 7 bases, and 8 bases separated the two germline ends. This CDR3 is built from 12 residues. The CDR3 here is CASSYSGNEQFF. CDR3 nucleotides: TGTGCCAGCAGCTATAGCGGAAATGAGCAGTTCTTC. The full variable domain, with the rest looked up from reference TRBV5-6 and TRBJ2-1, is DAGVTQSPTHLIKTRGQQVTLRCSPKSGHDTVSWYQQALGQGPQFIFQYYEEEERQRGNFPDRFSGHQFPNYSSELNVNALLLGDSALYLCASSYSGNEQFFGPGTRLTVL.

The chain joins TRBV7-9 to TRBJ2-1; 7 bases agree with TRBD1. This CDR3 has 16 amino acids. J was trimmed by 2 bases and V by 3 bases; bases with no gene match: 7. Germline V gene sequence: CDR1 SEHNR, CDR2 FQNEAQ (reference sequence). The CDR3 loop reads CASSFISGTAYNEQFF. In DNA form, the CDR3 reads TGTGCCAGCAGCTTCATCTCAGGGACAGCCTACAATGAGCAGTTCTTC. Full variable domain (remainder filled in from reference TRBV7-9 and TRBJ2-1): DTGVSQNPRHKITKRGQNVTFRCDPISEHNRLYWYRQTLGQGPEFLTYFQNEAQLEKSRLLSDRFSAERPKGSFSTLEIQRTEQGDSAMYLCASSFISGTAYNEQFFGPGTRLTVL.

J is TRBJ1-1 and V is TRBV4-2, with D maybe TRBD1 (6 bases). The length of the CDR3 is 14 residues. Per germline, CDR1 LGHNA and CDR2 YNFKEQ. V lost 1 base, J lost 6 bases, and 12 bases lay in between. The CDR3 DNA follows: TGTGCCAGCAGCCAAGGCACCAGGGGCCCTGAAGCTTTCTTT. Amino acid sequence: CASSQGTRGPEAFF.

This chain links TRBV30 with TRBJ1-2, with a possible D match to TRBD1 (6 bases). The CDR3 sequence is 11 residues long. Germline V gene lookup returns CDR1 GTSNPN and CDR2 SVGIG (reference sequence). Trimming shortened V by 4 bases and J by 8 bases, and 11 bases separated the two germline ends. The CDR3 sequence: CAWTAQGGYTF. The CDR3 coding sequence is TGTGCCTGGACGGCCCAGGGGGGCTACACCTTC.

The CDR3 coding sequence is TGTGCCAGTAGTTTCGCAGGGGACTATGGCTACACCTTC. It specifies CASSFAGDYGYTF. This chain connects TRBV19 to TRBJ1-2; a possible D gene is TRBD1 (6 bases). This CDR3 is built from 13 residues. The V and J ends lost 5 bases and 3 bases respectively, with 10 bases between them. In germline, CDR1 is LNHDA, CDR2 SQIVND (reference sequence).

This clone was recorded once. This chain joins TRBV7-8 and TRBJ2-7, with 7 bases matching TRBD2. J gave up 2 bases and V 0 bases, and 7 bases lay outside the gene matches. CDR3 length equals 16 residues. Germline loops: CDR1 SGHVS, CDR2 FQNEAQ. CDR3 nucleotides: TGTGCCAGCAGCTTAGCTACAGCTAGCGGTCCCTACGAGCAGTACTTC. Translation gives CASSLATASGPYEQYF. The whole variable domain, filled in from reference TRBV7-8 and TRBJ2-7, reads GAGVSQSPRYKVAKRGQDVALRCDPISGHVSLFWYQQALGQGPEFLTYFQNEAQLDKSGLPSDRFFAERPEGSVSTLKIQRTQQEDSAVYLCASSLATASGPYEQYFGPGTRLTVT.

The rearrangement links TRBV7-9 to TRBJ1-2; no reliable D call. The germline CDR1 and CDR2 sequences are SEHNR and FQNEAQ (reference sequence). The CDR3 is 11 amino acids. Trimming left V 5 bases short and J 8 bases short, with 9 bases between. The CDR3 protein is CASSGRGGYTF. CDR3 sequence (DNA): TGTGCCAGCAGCGGTAGAGGGGGCTACACCTTC. Based on the CDR3 plus reference TRBV7-9 and TRBJ1-2, the full variable domain is DTGVSQNPRHKITKRGQNVTFRCDPISEHNRLYWYRQTLGQGPEFLTYFQNEAQLEKSRLLSDRFSAERPKGSFSTLEIQRTEQGDSAMYLCASSGRGGYTFGSGTRLTVV.

The rearrangement uses TRBV6-5 and TRBJ2-7; TRBD1 matches at 12 bases. CDR1 is MNHEY and CDR2 is SVGAGI in the germline V gene. This CDR3 is built from 16 residues. V was pared by 2 bases and J by 4 bases, with 6 bases of the junction left unmatched. The CDR3 DNA reads as TGTGCCAGCAGTTACCCAGGGACAGGGGGCAGGTACGAGCAGTACTTC. It translates to CASSYPGTGGRYEQYF.

The V call is TRBV28, the J call TRBJ2-1; D not resolved. This CDR3 has 12 amino acids. The germline V and J ends were trimmed by 5 bases and 3 bases, with 5 bases remaining between them. Germline lookup yields CDR1 MDHEN and CDR2 SYDVKM. The CDR3 DNA reads TGTGCCAGCAGTGAATACTACAATGAGCAGTTCTTC. Residues: CASSEYYNEQFF.

This clone was recorded only once. The chain uses TRBV28 and TRBJ1-1; perhaps TRBD1 as D (6 bases). This CDR3 spans 14 amino acids. V lost 7 bases, J lost 2 bases, and 14 bases lay in between. The germline CDR1 and CDR2 sequences are MDHEN and SYDVKM. DNA for the CDR3: TGTGCCAGCAAAAAAAGGGGGGAAAACACTGAAGCTTTCTTT. Protein: CASKKRGENTEAFF.

The chain links TRBV10-2 to TRBJ1-1; D uncertain. The germline V gene has CDR1 WSHSY and CDR2 SAAADI. V was cut by 2 bases and J by 10 bases, with 11 bases left in between. The CDR3 runs 12 residues. CDR3 bases: TGCGCCAGCAGTGAGGTCTGGGTACCAGCTTTCTTT. Translation gives CASSEVWVPAFF.